The 20 T cell receptor beta chains presented below share a single source sample, sequenced in a study of T cells in pancreatic ductal adenocarcinoma. No neoadjuvant therapy was given to the selected pancreatic ductal adenocarcinoma patients before their surgery. Only in-frame clones appear in the TCRdb table, and some are missing; sequencing was by immunoSEQ multiplex PCR. This sample has approximately 5,400 clones, with around three quarters found just once. The sample taken for sequencing was pancreatic tumor tissue. These receptors all come from a human donor with pancreatic ductal adenocarcinoma.

The genes are TRBV28 and TRBJ1-2; 8 nucleotides match TRBD1. Germline CDR1 and CDR2: MDHEN and SYDVKM. V shed 4 bases and J 3 bases; nucleotides not matched to a gene: 7. CDR3 length: 15 amino acids. The CDR3 DNA sequence: TGTGCCAGCAGTTCCTCACAACAGGGGGACTATGGCTACACCTTC. Translation gives CASSSSQQGDYGYTF.

This clone was detected once. The rearrangement uses TRBV4-2 and TRBJ1-2, with 8 bases aligning to TRBD1. This CDR3 spans 14 amino acids. Germline V gene data show CDR1 as LGHNA and CDR2 as YNFKEQ. J gave up 2 bases and V 8 bases, and 7 bases lay outside the gene matches. The CDR3 DNA reads TGTGCCAGCGTCGGGACAGGCGAGAACTATGGCTACACCTTC. Protein: CASVGTGENYGYTF.

The chain is built from TRBV18 and TRBJ2-5, with TRBD1 matching 8 bases. Unmatched junction bases numbered 4, after V lost 5 bases and J lost 2 bases. The CDR3 sequence is 14 residues long. Looked up from germline, CDR1 is KGHSH and CDR2 is LQKENI. This CDR3 reads CASSRTGTQETQYF. For the CDR3, the DNA is TGTGCCAGCTCAAGGACAGGGACTCAAGAGACCCAGTACTTC.

The gene calls are TRBV28 and TRBJ1-3, with 7 bases that match TRBD1. V trimming: 6 bases; J trimming: 3 bases; junction bases outside the gene matches: 11. The CDR3 sequence is 16 residues long. Germline lookup yields CDR1 MDHEN and CDR2 SYDVKM. The CDR3 region is CASSSPDRLYGNTIYF. In nucleotides, the CDR3 is TGTGCCAGCAGCTCTCCGGACAGGCTATATGGAAACACCATATATTTT. The complete variable domain, with remaining parts taken from reference TRBV28 and TRBJ1-3, reads DVKVTQSSRYLVKRTGEKVFLECVQDMDHENMFWYRQDPGLGLRLIYFSYDVKMKEKGDIPEGYSVSREKKERFSLILESASTNQTSMYLCASSSPDRLYGNTIYFGEGSWLTVV.

This clone was detected only once. This chain connects TRBV5-1 to TRBJ2-5; 11 nucleotides align to TRBD2. Per germline, CDR1 SGHRS and CDR2 YFSETQ. Losses at the gene ends were 0 bases for V and 2 bases for J; bases not matched to a gene: 9. The CDR3 has 18 amino acids. CDR3 protein: CASSLGSSGGPIQETQYF. The CDR3 coding sequence is TGCGCCAGCAGCTTGGGGTCTAGCGGGGGGCCTATACAAGAGACCCAGTACTTC.

The chain carries TRBV30 and TRBJ2-7; D is perhaps TRBD2 (5 bases). The CDR3 has 13 residues. V gave up 4 bases and J gave up 6 bases, with 16 bases separating them. Germline V gene sequence: CDR1 GTSNPN, CDR2 SVGIG (reference sequence). For the CDR3, the DNA is TGTGCCTGGACGCGGCAGGCCGAGGGCGAGCAGTACTTC. It codes for CAWTRQAEGEQYF.

The V gene is TRBV19, the J gene TRBJ2-1; D uncertain. The CDR3 is made up of 12 amino acids. Germline V gene sequence: CDR1 LNHDA, CDR2 SQIVND (reference sequence). V lost 1 base and J lost 7, with 5 bases in between. The CDR3 sequence is CASSIGRNEQFF. Here the CDR3 DNA reads TGTGCCAGTAGTATAGGCAGGAATGAGCAGTTCTTC.

The CDR3 loop is CASSQINRGRGETQYF. CDR3 bases: TGTGCCAGCAGCCAAATTAACAGGGGAAGGGGAGAGACCCAGTACTTC. The J gene is TRBJ2-5, the V gene TRBV4-2; 7 nucleotides agree with TRBD1. There are 16 residues in the CDR3. Germline values: CDR1 LGHNA, CDR2 YNFKEQ. Trimming at V came to 2 bases and at J to 4 bases, leaving 10 bases not matched to a gene.

The V and J genes are TRBV5-1 and TRBJ2-2; the D is unclear. This CDR3 has 14 residues. V was trimmed by 4 bases and J by 3 bases, leaving 10 bases between them. The germline V gene encodes CDR1 SGHRS and CDR2 YFSETQ. CDR3 DNA sequence: TGCGCCAGCAGCGAGCCGAAACACACCGGGGAGCTGTTTTTT. Translated: CASSEPKHTGELFF.

This chain links TRBV2 with TRBJ2-7; the match to TRBD1 covers 9 bases. The CDR3 covers 14 residues. The V gene end was trimmed by 6 bases and the J gene end by 5 bases; junction bases not matched to a gene: 8. Germline CDR1 SNHLY, CDR2 FYNNEI. The CDR3 DNA is TGTGCCAGCAGGGGACAGGGAGCGTTCCACGAGCAGTACTTC. It codes for CASRGQGAFHEQYF.

This clone was seen more than once but under ten times. V usage is TRBV30 and J usage is TRBJ1-1, with a weak D call TRBD1 (6 bases). CDR1 is GTSNPN, CDR2 SVGIG, per germline (reference sequence). Between the trimmed V and J ends, which lost 3 bases and 1 base, there was a span of 9 bases. The CDR3 sequence is 13 residues long. The CDR3 loop reads CAWSPGQNTEAFF. The CDR3 coding sequence is TGTGCCTGGAGCCCGGGACAGAACACTGAAGCTTTCTTT.

The chain combines TRBV5-4 with TRBJ2-1; D is ambiguous. V was clipped by 0 bases and J by 1 base, with 2 bases between them. CDR1 SGHNT and CDR2 YYREEE come from the germline V gene (reference sequence). There are 13 residues in the CDR3. The CDR3 nucleotides read TGTGCCAGCAGCTTGGTATCCTACAATGAGCAGTTCTTC. Translation gives CASSLVSYNEQFF.

The chain combines TRBV28 with TRBJ2-7; D ambiguous. Trimming shortened V by 2 bases and J by 2 bases, and 4 bases separated the two germline ends. Germline-derived CDR1 and CDR2 are MDHEN and SYDVKM. The CDR3 consists of 12 residues. CDR3 protein: CASSLNTYEQYF. The CDR3 coding sequence is TGTGCCAGCAGTTTAAATACCTACGAGCAGTACTTC.

The CDR3 reads CSANRDTKQYF. CDR3 nucleotide sequence: TGCAGTGCTAACCGGGACACTAAGCAGTACTTC. The chain combines TRBV20-1 with TRBJ2-7, with D maybe TRBD1 (6 bases). Germline V CDR1 and CDR2: DFQATT, SNEGSKA (reference sequence). V was clipped by 4 bases and J by 8 bases, with 12 bases between them. This CDR3 region has 11 residues.

The rearrangement links TRBV6-5 to TRBJ2-1, with D maybe TRBD2 (6 bases). The germline V gene encodes CDR1 MNHEY and CDR2 SVGAGI. V shed 0 bases and J shed 2 bases, with 8 bases lying between them. This CDR3 region has 15 residues. This chain's CDR3 is CASSYSTSTYNEQFF. The CDR3 DNA reads as TGTGCCAGCAGTTACTCGACTAGTACCTACAATGAGCAGTTCTTC.

This sequence joins TRBV7-2 and TRBJ1-3; no firm D call. Trimming shortened V by 0 bases and J by 4 bases, and 10 bases separated the two germline ends. Looked up from germline, CDR1 is SGHTA and CDR2 is FQGNSA. The CDR3 runs to 15 residues. The CDR3 DNA sequence: TGTGCCAGCAGCTTAGCAGGATCGGGAGGAAACACCATATATTTT. Translating it yields CASSLAGSGGNTIYF. Drawing the rest from reference TRBV7-2 and TRBJ1-3, the complete variable domain is GAGVSQSPSNKVTEKGKDVELRCDPISGHTALYWYRQSLGQGLEFLIYFQGNSAPDKSGLPSDRFSAERTGGSVSTLTIQRTQQEDSAVYLCASSLAGSGGNTIYFGEGSWLTVV.

This rearrangement joins TRBV6-1 to TRBJ2-5, with D perhaps matching TRBD1 (6 bases). V was cut by 6 bases and J by 4 bases, with 12 bases left in between. This CDR3 is built from 13 residues. Germline V gene sequence: CDR1 MNHNS, CDR2 SASEGT. CDR3 bases: TGTGCCAGCAGCCTTAACAGGGTAGAGACCCAGTACTTC. It specifies CASSLNRVETQYF.

The rearrangement links TRBV7-2 to TRBJ2-1; D may be TRBD2 (7 bases). CDR3 length: 15 amino acids. V lost 5 bases and J lost 9, with 20 bases in between. Germline V gene sequence: CDR1 SGHTA, CDR2 FQGNSA. Here the CDR3 DNA reads TGTGCCAGCAGCGATCTGGGGGGGGCATCGGGTGAGCAGTTCTTC. Translating it yields CASSDLGGASGEQFF.

The V and J genes are TRBV4-2 and TRBJ2-5, with 14 positions matching TRBD2. J lost 2 bases, V lost 0 bases, and 2 bases had no gene match. Germline V CDR1 and CDR2: LGHNA, YNFKEQ. CDR3 size: 17 residues. In nucleotides, the CDR3 is TGTGCCAGCAGCCAAGAAGGGACTAGCGGGGGTCAAGAGACCCAGTACTTC. Protein: CASSQEGTSGGQETQYF.

The rearrangement joins TRBV18 to TRBJ1-2; tentative D call: TRBD1 (5 bases). The length of the CDR3 is 14 residues. Deletions cut 3 bases from V and 4 bases from J, with 12 bases between. The germline CDR1 and CDR2 sequences are KGHSH and LQKENI. The DNA of the CDR3 is TGTGCCAGCTCACCGGCGACAGCCTTCTATGGCTACACCTTC. Translated: CASSPATAFYGYTF.